Here is one T cell receptor (beta chain) with its context. What it binds is unknown. Deep-level running was used for the assay. Here immunoSEQ multiplex PCR was the method, and the copy in TCRdb shows in-frame clones only, minus some. The data contain roughly 1 million clones, about 75% of them seen just once; the ten biggest clones take up roughly 1.4%. The data derive from a study of shared clonotypes between healthy human individuals. Regarding the study as a whole: The sole specimen, blood, was sampled, and tissue repertoires likely differ.

This CDR3 is built from 13 residues. V gave up 3 bases and J gave up 5 bases; unmatched junction bases: 3. Germline CDR1 is SGHRS and CDR2 is YFSETQ. The receptor's source is a young man in good health. V and J are TRBV5-1 and TRBJ2-7; the match to TRBD1 covers 9 bases. The source material was memory CD4+ T cells sorted from blood. Subset defined: CD45RA-negative fraction. The CDR3 region is CASSSGQGDEQYF. Written as DNA, the CDR3 is TGCGCCAGCAGCTCGGGACAGGGCGACGAGCAGTACTTC.